This TCR beta chain comes out of a study of blood T cell repertoires in COVID-19. About the research overall: The samples span acute and convalescent COVID-19 from the United States, Italy and Spain.

How the authors handled the data: Scientists estimated how many nucleated cells there were by amplifying reference gene primers. Assay used: immunoSEQ multiplex PCR; TCRdb lists only in-frame clones, some missing. V, J and clone size derive from that table, while D and trimming were established from the DNA sequence. The repertoire includes about 200,000 clones, 84% of them detected once, and about 20% sits in the top ten. This clone was seen a handful of times. Sequencing used peripheral blood. The TCR comes from a human donor in a cohort sampled during active COVID-19.

The CDR3 here is CASSLGQGTYGYTF. CDR3 nucleotides: TGTGCCAGCAGCTTAGGACAGGGGACCTATGGCTACACCTTC. This sequence joins TRBV7-9 and TRBJ1-2; 8 bases fit TRBD1. CDR1 is SEHNR, CDR2 FQNEAQ, per germline (reference sequence). Trimming cost V 1 base and J 4 bases; bases outside gene matches: 2. There are 14 residues in the CDR3.